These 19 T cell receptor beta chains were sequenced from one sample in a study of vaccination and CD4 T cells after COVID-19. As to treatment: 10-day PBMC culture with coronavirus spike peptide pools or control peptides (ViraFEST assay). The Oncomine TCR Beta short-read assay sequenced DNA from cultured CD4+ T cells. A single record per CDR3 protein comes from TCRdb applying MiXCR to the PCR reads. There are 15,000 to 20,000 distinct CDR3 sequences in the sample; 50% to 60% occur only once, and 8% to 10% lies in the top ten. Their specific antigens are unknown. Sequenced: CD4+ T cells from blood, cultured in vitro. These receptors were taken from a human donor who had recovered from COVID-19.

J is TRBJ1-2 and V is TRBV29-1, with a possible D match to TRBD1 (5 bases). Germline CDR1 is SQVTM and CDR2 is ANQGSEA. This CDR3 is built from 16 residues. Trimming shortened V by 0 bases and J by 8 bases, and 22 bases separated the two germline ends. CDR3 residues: CSVEDPTLAGSSGYTF. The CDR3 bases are TGCAGCGTTGAAGATCCTACGCTTGCAGGGTCGAGCGGCTACACCTTC.

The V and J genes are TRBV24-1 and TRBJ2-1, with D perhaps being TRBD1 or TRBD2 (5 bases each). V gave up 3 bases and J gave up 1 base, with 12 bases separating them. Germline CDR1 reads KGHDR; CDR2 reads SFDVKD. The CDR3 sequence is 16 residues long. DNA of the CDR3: TGTGCCACCAGTGATCAGGGACGGGTGTCCTACAATGAGCAGTTCTTC. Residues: CATSDQGRVSYNEQFF.

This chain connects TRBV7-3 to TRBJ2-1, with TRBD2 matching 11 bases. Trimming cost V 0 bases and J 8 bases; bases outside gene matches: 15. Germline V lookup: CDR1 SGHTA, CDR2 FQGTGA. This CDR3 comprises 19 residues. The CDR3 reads CASSLTTSGLAGGHHEQFF. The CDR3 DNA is TGTGCCAGCAGCTTAACGACTTCGGGCCTAGCGGGAGGTCACCATGAGCAGTTCTTC.

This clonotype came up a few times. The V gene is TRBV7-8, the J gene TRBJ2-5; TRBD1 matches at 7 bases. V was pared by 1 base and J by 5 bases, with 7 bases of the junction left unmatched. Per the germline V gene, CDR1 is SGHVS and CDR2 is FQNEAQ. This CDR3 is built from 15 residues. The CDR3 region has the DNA TGTGCCAGCAGCTTAGTCAAGACAGGGATGGAGACCCAGTACTTC. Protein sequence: CASSLVKTGMETQYF.

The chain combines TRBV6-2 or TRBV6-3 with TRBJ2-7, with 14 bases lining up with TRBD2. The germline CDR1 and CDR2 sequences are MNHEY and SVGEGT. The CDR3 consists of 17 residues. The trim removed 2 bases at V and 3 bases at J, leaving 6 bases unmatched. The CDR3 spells CASSYPGLAGGGYEQYF. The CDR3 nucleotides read TGTGCCAGCAGTTACCCCGGACTAGCGGGAGGAGGCTACGAGCAGTACTTC.

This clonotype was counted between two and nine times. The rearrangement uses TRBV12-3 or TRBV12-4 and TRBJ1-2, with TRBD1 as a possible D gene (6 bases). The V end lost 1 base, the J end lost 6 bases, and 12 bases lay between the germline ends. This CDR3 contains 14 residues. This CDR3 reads CASSLEGRGNGYTF. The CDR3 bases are TGTGCCAGCAGTTTAGAGGGCAGGGGAAATGGCTACACCTTC.

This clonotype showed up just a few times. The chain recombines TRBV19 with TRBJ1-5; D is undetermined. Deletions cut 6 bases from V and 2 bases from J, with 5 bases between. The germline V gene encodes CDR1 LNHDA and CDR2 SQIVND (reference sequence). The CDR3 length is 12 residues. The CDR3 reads CASSPGNQPQHF. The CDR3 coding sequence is TGTGCCAGTAGCCCGGGCAATCAGCCCCAGCATTTT.

CDR3 nucleotides: TGTGCCAGCTCGACAGATTATAGCAATCAGCCCCAGCATTTT. The encoded protein is CASSTDYSNQPQHF. V and J are TRBV6-1 and TRBJ1-5, with a possible D match to TRBD1 (5 bases). Trimming cost V 8 bases and J 0 bases, with 11 bases left between them. Germline CDR1 MNHNS, CDR2 SASEGT. This CDR3 region has 14 residues.

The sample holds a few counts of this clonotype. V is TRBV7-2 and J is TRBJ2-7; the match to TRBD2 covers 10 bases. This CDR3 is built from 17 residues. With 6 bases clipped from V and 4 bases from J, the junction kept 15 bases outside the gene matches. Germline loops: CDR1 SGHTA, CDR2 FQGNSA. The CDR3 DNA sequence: TGTGCCAGCAGACAGGAGCGGGAGGGAATCAAAAAGTACGAGCAGTACTTC. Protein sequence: CASRQEREGIKKYEQYF.

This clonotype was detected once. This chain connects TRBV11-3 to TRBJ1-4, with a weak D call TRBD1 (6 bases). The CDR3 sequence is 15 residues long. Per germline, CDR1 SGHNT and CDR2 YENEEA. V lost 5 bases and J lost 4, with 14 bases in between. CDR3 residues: CASSAQGGGNEKLFF. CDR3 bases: TGTGCCAGCAGCGCACAGGGTGGGGGTAATGAAAAACTGTTTTTT.

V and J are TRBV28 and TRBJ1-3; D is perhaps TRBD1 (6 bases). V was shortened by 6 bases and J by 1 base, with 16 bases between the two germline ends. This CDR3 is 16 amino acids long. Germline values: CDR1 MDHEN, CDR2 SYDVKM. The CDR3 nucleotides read TGTGCCAGCAGCTCACCGGGGGGCAGGTCTGGAAACACCATATATTTT. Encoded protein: CASSSPGGRSGNTIYF.

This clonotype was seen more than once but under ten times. CDR3: CASSYEGSSYEQYF. DNA of the CDR3: TGTGCCAGCAGTTACGAGGGTAGTTCTTACGAGCAGTACTTC. The gene calls are TRBV6-5 and TRBJ2-7; possibly TRBD2 for D (5 bases). This CDR3 is built from 14 residues. V was clipped by 2 bases and J by 4 bases, with 12 bases between them. Per germline, CDR1 MNHEY and CDR2 SVGAGI.

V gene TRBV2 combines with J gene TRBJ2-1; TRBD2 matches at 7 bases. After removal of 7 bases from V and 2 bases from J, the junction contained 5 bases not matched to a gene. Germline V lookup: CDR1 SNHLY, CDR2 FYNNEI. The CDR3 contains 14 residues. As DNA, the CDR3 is TGTGCCAGCAACCCCAGCGGGACCTACAATGAGCAGTTCTTC. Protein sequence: CASNPSGTYNEQFF. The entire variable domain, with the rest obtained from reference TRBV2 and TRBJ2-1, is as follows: EPEVTQTPSHQVTQMGQEVILRCVPISNHLYFYWYRQILGQKVEFLVSFYNNEISEKSEIFDDQFSVERPDGSNFTLKIRSTKLEDSAMYFCASNPSGTYNEQFFGPGTRLTVL.

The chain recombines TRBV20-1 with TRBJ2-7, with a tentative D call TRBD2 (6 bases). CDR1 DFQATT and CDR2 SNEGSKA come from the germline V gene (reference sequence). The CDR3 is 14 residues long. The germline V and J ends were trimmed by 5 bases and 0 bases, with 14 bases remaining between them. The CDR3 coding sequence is TGCAGTGCTCAGGACTACCTGAGCTCCTACGAGCAGTACTTC. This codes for CSAQDYLSSYEQYF.

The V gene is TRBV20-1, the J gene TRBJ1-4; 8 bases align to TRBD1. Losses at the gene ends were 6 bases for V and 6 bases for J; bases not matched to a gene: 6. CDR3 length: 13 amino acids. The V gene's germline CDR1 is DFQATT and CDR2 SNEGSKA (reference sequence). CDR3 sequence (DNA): TGCAGTGCCCCCCCAGGGGGCGATGAAAAACTGTTTTTT. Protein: CSAPPGGDEKLFF.

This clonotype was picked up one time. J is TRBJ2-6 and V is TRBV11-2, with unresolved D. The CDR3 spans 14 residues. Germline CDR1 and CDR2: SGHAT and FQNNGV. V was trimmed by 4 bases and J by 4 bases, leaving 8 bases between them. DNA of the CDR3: TGTGCCAGCAGCTCGCCCGCGGGGGCCAACGTCCTGACTTTC. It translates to CASSSPAGANVLTF. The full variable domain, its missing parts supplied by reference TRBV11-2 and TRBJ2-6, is EAGVAQSPRYKIIEKRQSVAFWCNPISGHATLYWYQQILGQGPKLLIQFQNNGVVDDSQLPKDRFSAERLKGVDSTLKIQPAKLEDSAVYLCASSSPAGANVLTFGAGSRLTVL.

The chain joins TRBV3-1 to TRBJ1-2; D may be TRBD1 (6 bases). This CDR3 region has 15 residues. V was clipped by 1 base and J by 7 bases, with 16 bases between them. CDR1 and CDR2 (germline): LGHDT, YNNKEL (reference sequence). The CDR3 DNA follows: TGTGCCAGCAGCCAAGCCGACAGGTGGGCGTCTGGCTACACCTTC. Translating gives CASSQADRWASGYTF. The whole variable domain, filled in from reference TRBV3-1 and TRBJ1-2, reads DTAVSQTPKYLVTQMGNDKSIKCEQNLGHDTMYWYKQDSKKFLKIMFSYNNKELIINETVPNRFSPKSPDKAHLNLHINSLELGDSAVYFCASSQADRWASGYTFGSGTRLTVV.

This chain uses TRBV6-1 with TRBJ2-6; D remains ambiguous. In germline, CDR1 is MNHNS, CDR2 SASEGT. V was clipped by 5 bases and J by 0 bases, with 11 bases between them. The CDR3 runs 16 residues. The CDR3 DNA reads TGTGCCAGCAGTCTTAACGGGTTCTCTGGGGCCAACGTCCTGACTTTC. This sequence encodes CASSLNGFSGANVLTF.

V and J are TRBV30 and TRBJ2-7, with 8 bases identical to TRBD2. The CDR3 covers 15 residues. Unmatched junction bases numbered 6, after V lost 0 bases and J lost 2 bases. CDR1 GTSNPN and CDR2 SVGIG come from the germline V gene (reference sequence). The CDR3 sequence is CAWSVAGEWTYEQYF. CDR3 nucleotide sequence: TGTGCCTGGAGTGTAGCGGGAGAGTGGACCTACGAGCAGTACTTC.